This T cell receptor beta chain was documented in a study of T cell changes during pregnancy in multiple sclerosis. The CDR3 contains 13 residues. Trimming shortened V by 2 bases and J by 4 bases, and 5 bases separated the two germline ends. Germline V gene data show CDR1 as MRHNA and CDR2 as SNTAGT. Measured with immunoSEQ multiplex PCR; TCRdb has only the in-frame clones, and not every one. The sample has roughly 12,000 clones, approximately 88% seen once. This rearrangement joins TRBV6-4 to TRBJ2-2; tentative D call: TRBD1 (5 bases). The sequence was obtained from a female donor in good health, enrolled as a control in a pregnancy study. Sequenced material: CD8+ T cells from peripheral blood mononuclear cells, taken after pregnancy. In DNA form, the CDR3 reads TGTGCCAGCAGTGACAGGGGCACCGGGGAGCTGTTTTTT. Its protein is CASSDRGTGELFF.